This T cell receptor (beta chain) was observed in a study of T cell repertoires in cytomegalovirus infection. About the study: As its CMV epitopes, the study selected recently identified HLA-C-restricted and well-studied HLA-B-restricted targets. Public TCR beta signatures indicated both CMV infection and matching HLA type.

Study conclusions and caveats: HLA-C-restricted TCR beta clonotypes specific for CMV led the ex vivo response. Identification of carriers of CMV plus the relevant HLA was achieved through cumulative public TCR beta family frequency.

This CDR3 contains 15 residues. The V and J ends lost 4 bases and 1 base respectively, with 13 bases between them. The germline gives CDR1 SGHVS, CDR2 FNYEAQ. MiXCR, applied by TCRdb to the reads, yields one record per CDR3 protein. The table lists about a million distinct CDR3 sequences, around 29% of them singletons. A word on this clonotype: What it binds is unknown.

The rearrangement joins TRBV7-6 to TRBJ1-1, with D possibly being TRBD1 (6 bases). The sample was cultured CD8+ T cells from PBMCs, taken from culture after CMV antigen stimulation. This TCR came from a human donor in good health (CMV status not recorded). Some clones in this sample may be carry-over from other donors' samples. The CDR3 sequence is CASSSAAGENTEAFF. The DNA for the CDR3 is TGTGCCAGCAGCTCAGCGGCAGGGGAGAACACTGAAGCTTTCTTT.